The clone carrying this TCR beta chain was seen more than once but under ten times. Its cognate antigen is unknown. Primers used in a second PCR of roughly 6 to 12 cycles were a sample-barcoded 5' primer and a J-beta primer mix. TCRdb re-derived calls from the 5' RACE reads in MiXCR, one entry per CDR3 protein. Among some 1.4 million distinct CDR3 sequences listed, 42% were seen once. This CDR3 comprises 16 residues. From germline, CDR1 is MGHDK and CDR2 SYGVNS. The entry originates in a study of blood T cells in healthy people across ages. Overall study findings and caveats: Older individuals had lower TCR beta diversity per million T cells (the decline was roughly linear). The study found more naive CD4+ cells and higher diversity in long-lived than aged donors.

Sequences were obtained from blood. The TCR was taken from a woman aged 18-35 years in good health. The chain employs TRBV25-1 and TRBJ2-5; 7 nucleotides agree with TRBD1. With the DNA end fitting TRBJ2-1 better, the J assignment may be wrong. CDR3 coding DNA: TGTGCCAGCAGTGACCCACTCCAGGGGGATCAAGAGACCCAGTTCTTC. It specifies CASSDPLQGDQETQFF.